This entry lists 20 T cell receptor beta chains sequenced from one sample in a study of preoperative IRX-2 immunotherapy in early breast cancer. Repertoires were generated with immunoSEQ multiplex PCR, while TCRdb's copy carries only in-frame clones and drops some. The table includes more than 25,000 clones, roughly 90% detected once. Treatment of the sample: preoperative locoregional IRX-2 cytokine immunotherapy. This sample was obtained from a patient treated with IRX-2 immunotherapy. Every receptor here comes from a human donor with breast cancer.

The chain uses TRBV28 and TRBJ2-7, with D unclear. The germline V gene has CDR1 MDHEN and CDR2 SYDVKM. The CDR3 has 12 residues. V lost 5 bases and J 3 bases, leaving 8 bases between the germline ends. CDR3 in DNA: TGTGCCAGCAGTAACCAGGTCTACGAGCAGTACTTC. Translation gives CASSNQVYEQYF.

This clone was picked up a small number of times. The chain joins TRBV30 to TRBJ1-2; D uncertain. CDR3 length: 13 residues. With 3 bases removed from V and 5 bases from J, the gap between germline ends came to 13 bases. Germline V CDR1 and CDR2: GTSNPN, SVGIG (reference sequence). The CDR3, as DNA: TGTGCCTGGAGCAGGCAGGATCTTTATGGCTACACCTTC. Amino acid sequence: CAWSRQDLYGYTF. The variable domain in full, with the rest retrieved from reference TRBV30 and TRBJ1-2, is SQTIHQWPATLVQPVGSPLSLECTVEGTSNPNLYWYRQAAGRGLQLLFYSVGIGQISSEVPQNLSASRPQDRQFILSSKKLLLSDSGFYLCAWSRQDLYGYTFGSGTRLTVV.

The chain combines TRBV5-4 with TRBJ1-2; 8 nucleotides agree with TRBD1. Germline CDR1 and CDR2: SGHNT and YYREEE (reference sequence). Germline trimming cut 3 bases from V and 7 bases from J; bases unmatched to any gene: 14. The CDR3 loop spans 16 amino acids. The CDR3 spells CASSSTGTGRGLGYTF. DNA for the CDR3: TGTGCCAGCAGCTCAACCGGGACAGGAAGGGGACTTGGCTACACCTTC.

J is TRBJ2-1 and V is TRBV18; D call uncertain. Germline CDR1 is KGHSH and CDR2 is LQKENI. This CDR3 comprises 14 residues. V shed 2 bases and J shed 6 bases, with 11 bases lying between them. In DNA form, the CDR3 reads TGTGCCAGCTCACCAGGGATTACAATCAATGAGCAGTTCTTC. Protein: CASSPGITINEQFF.

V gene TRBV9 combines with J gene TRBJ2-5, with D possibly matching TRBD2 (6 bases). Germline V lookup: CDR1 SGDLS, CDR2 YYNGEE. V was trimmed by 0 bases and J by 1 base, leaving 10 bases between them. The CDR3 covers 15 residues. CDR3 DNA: TGTGCCAGCAGCGTAGGGGGGGTCGGCCAAGAGACCCAGTACTTC. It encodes CASSVGGVGQETQYF.

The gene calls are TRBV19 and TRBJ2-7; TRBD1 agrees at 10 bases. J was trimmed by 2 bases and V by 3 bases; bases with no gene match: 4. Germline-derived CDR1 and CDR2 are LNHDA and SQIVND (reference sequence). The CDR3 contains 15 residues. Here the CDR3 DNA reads TGTGCCAGTAGTATCCCTGGACAGGGGGCCTACGAGCAGTACTTC. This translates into CASSIPGQGAYEQYF.

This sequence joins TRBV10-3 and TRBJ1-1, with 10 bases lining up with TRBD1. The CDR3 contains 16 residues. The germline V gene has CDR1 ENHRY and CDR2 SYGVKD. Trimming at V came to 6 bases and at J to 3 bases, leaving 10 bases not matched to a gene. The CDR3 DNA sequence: TGTGCCATCAGAGGGACAGGGGCCTTTAGGGACACTGAAGCTTTCTTT. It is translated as CAIRGTGAFRDTEAFF.

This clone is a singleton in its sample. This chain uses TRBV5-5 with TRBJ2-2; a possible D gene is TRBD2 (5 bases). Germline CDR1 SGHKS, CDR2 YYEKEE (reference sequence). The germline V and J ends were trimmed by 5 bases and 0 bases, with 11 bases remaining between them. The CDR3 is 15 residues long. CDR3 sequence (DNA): TGTGCCAGCAGTAGCGAGGTGGCGAACACCGGGGAGCTGTTTTTT. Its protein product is CASSSEVANTGELFF.

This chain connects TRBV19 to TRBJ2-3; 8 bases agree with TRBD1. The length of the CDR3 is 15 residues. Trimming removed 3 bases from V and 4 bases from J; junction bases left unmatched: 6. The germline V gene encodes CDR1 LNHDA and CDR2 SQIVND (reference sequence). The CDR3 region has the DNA TGTGCCAGTAGTATCAGGGGGCAGGGAGCAGATACGCAGTATTTT. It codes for CASSIRGQGADTQYF.

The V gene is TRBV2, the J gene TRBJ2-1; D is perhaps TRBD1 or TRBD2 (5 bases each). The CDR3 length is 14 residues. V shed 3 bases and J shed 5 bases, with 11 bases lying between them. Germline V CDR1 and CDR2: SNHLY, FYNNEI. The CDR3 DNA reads TGTGCCAGCAGTGACCCTGGGACCAACAATGAGCAGTTCTTC. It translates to CASSDPGTNNEQFF.

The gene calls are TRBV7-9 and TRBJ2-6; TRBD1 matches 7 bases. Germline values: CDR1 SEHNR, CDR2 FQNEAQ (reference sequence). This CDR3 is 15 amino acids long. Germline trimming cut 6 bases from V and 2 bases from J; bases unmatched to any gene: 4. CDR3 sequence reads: CASRRDRTGANVLTF. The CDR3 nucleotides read TGTGCCAGCAGACGGGACAGAACTGGGGCCAACGTCCTGACTTTC. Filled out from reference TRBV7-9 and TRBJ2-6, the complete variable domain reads DTGVSQNPRHKITKRGQNVTFRCDPISEHNRLYWYRQTLGQGPEFLTYFQNEAQLEKSRLLSDRFSAERPKGSFSTLEIQRTEQGDSAMYLCASRRDRTGANVLTFGAGSRLTVL.

The CDR3 loop is CARSLATGGFNEQFF. CDR3 coding DNA: TGTGCCAGAAGCTTGGCGACAGGGGGCTTCAATGAGCAGTTCTTC. The J gene is TRBJ2-1, the V gene TRBV5-3, with 10 bases lining up with TRBD1. TRBV5-3 is noted as an ORF with a role that remains uncertain. J was trimmed by 6 bases and V by 0 bases; bases with no gene match: 3. The CDR3 contains 15 residues.

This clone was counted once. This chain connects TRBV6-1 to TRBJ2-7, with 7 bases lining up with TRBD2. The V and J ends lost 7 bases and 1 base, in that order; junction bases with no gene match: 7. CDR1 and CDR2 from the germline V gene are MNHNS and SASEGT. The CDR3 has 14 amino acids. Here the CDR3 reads CASNRGEGSYEQYF. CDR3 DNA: TGTGCCAGCAACCGGGGGGAGGGTTCCTACGAGCAGTACTTC.

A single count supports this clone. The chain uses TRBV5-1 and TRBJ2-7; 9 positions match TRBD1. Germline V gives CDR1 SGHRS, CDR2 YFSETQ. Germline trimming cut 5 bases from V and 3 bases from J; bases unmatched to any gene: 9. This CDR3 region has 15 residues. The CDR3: CASRNTGGSVYEQYF. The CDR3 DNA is TGCGCCAGCAGGAATACAGGGGGCTCGGTCTACGAGCAGTACTTC.

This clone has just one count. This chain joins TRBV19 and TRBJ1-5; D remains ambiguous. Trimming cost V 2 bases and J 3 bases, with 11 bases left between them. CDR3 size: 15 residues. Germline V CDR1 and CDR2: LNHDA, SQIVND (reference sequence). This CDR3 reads CASSISGQLNQPQHF. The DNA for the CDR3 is TGTGCCAGTAGTATATCTGGCCAGCTCAATCAGCCCCAGCATTTT.

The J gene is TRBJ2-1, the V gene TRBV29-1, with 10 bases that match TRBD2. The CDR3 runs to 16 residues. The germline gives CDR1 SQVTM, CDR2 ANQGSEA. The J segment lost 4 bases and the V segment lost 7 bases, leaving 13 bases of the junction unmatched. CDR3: CSALTWASGSYNEQFF. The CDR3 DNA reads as TGCAGCGCCCTAACCTGGGCTAGCGGGAGTTACAATGAGCAGTTCTTC.

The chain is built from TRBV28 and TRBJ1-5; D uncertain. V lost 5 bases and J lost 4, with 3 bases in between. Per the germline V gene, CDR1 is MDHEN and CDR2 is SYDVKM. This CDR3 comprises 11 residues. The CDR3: CASSLNQPQHF. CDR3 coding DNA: TGTGCCAGCAGTCTAAATCAGCCCCAGCATTTT.

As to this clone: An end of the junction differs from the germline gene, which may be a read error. CDR3 region: CASSSLGLAGDPRIF. The CDR3 region has the DNA TGTGCCAGCAGTTCCCTCGGACTAGCGGGAGATCCCCGCATTTTC. This rearrangement joins TRBV27 to TRBJ2-7; 13 nucleotides line up with TRBD2. The CDR3 contains 15 residues. CDR1 and CDR2 from the germline V gene are MNHEY and SMNVEV (reference sequence).

CDR3 sequence (DNA): TGTGCCAGCTCACCCCGACTAGCGGTGAACACCGGGGAGCTGTTTTTT. The encoded protein is CASSPRLAVNTGELFF. This chain connects TRBV18 to TRBJ2-2; 9 nucleotides align to TRBD2. After removal of 3 bases from V and 1 base from J, the junction contained 3 bases not matched to a gene. The CDR3 consists of 16 residues. The germline CDR1 and CDR2 sequences are KGHSH and LQKENI.

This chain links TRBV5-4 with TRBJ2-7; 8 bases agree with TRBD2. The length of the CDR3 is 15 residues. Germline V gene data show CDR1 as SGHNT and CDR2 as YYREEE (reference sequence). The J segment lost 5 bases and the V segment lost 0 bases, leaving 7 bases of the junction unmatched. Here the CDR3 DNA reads TGTGCCAGCAGCTTGGACAGCGGGAGACTAAACGAGCAGTACTTC. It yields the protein CASSLDSGRLNEQYF.